What follows is one T cell receptor beta chain and its context. The data belong to a study of blood T cell repertoires in COVID-19. Germline V gene lookup returns CDR1 KGHSH and CDR2 LQKENI. The CDR3 consists of 14 residues. Trimming shortened V by 2 bases and J by 4 bases, and 9 bases separated the two germline ends. Only in-frame clones appear in the TCRdb table, and some are missing; sequencing was by immunoSEQ multiplex PCR. The table includes roughly 93,000 clones, over 80% detected once. Sequencing was performed on peripheral blood. The J gene is TRBJ1-3, the V gene TRBV18, with D perhaps matching TRBD1 (5 bases). The receptor's source is a human donor in a cohort sampled during active COVID-19. CDR3 residues: CASSPGAVGNTIYF. The CDR3 DNA sequence: TGTGCCAGCTCACCAGGGGCAGTAGGAAACACCATATATTTT.